A selection of T cell receptor beta chains follows, all from one sample in a study of shared clonotypes between healthy human individuals. The protocol was immunoSEQ multiplex PCR, while the TCRdb copy is restricted to in-frame clones and leaves out a portion. This table holds 950,000 to 1,100,000 clones, around 78% found once. The specimen sequenced was memory CD4+ T cells from PBMCs. The source is a man younger than 35 in good health. Some clones in this sample may be carry-over from other donors' samples. Both conserved end residues are part of each CDR3. Each record gives: J gene, clone size, V gene, D gene, CDR3 DNA, CDR3 protein. The D gene is left open where the match is weak. For some rows the clone size is stated as once, few or many, or as a class when expanded; others skip it.

TRBJ2-5	-	TRBV10-1	-	TGCGCCAGCAAGGTTTGGCCTATGGGATGTCAAGAGACCCAGTACTTC	CASKVWPMGCQETQYF
TRBJ2-1	-	TRBV5-1	TRBD2	TGCGCCAGCAGAGAGGGGACTAGCGGGACCTACAATGAGCAGTTCTTC	CASREGTSGTYNEQFF
TRBJ1-3	-	TRBV10-3	-	TGTGCCATCAGCCCAGTAATCCGCGGGCCTGGAAACACCATATATTTT	CAISPVIRGPGNTIYF
TRBJ2-1	-	TRBV27	-	TGTGCCAGCACTCGACGGGCCGGGACTTCTGGGTATGAGCAGTTCTTC	CASTRRAGTSGYEQFF
TRBJ2-2	many	TRBV15	-	TGTGCCACCAGGAGGGACGGTAACACCGGGGAGCTGTTTTTT	CATRRDGNTGELFF
TRBJ2-3	-	TRBV28	TRBD1	TGTGCCAGCATTCAGCCCGGGGACAGCCCTAGCACAGATACGCAGTATTTT	CASIQPGDSPSTDTQYF
TRBJ1-2	-	TRBV5-4	-	TGTGCCAGCAGCTTAGGACCACATGGTTCCTTTGATGGCTACACCTTC	CASSLGPHGSFDGYTF
TRBJ2-2	-	TRBV2	-	TGTGCCAGCCATCTCCGGAGTTCGGAGACCGGGGAGCTGTTTTTT	CASHLRSSETGELFF
TRBJ1-2	-	TRBV10-3	-	TGTGCCATCAGTGTTGGATTTCGCGGCTATGGCTACACCTTC	CAISVGFRGYGYTF
TRBJ2-7	-	TRBV28	-	TGTGCCAGCAATTCCGAACGAACGCCCTACGAGCAGTACTTC	CASNSERTPYEQYF
TRBJ2-3	-	TRBV5-1	TRBD1	TGCGCCAGCGCTAACAGGGGGCGGGGGACAGATACGCAGTATTTT	CASANRGRGTDTQYF
TRBJ2-5	-	TRBV7-9	-	TGTGCCAGCAGCTTTCTGGCAGCGGAGACCCAGTACTTC	CASSFLAAETQYF
TRBJ2-1	-	TRBV15	-	TGTGCCACCAGCAGAAAAGGGGGTAATGAGCAGTTCTTC	CATSRKGGNEQFF
TRBJ2-3	-	TRBV5-4	-	TGTGCCAGCAGCTTGCTTCGCGTCTGGGAGCCAGATACGCAGTATTTT	CASSLLRVWEPDTQYF
TRBJ2-1	many	TRBV5-1	TRBD2	TGCGCCAGCAGCCCCGGGACTAGCGGTTACAATGAGCAGTTCTTC	CASSPGTSGYNEQFF
TRBJ1-4	-	TRBV7-2	-	TGTGCCAGCAGCTTAGTGGGGACTTACGGGAGTGAAAAACTGTTTTTT	CASSLVGTYGSEKLFF
TRBJ2-5	few	TRBV28	-	TGTGCCAGCAGTGTTGACGGGACGAAGACCCAGTACTTC	CASSVDGTKTQYF
TRBJ1-4	-	TRBV5-1	-	TGCGCCAGCAGCTCGGGAAACAGGGATTTGGGCGAAAAACTGTTTTTT	CASSSGNRDLGEKLFF
TRBJ2-7	-	TRBV6-1	-	TGTGCCAGCAGCCCAGCCTACGAGCAGTACTTC	CASSPAYEQYF
TRBJ1-2	few	TRBV2	TRBD1	TGTGCCAGCAGTGTCGGACAGGGGGCCTATGGCTACACCTTC	CASSVGQGAYGYTF
TRBJ2-1	once	TRBV28	TRBD2	TGTGCCACCTCCGGGACTAGCGGGAGGGCACGGATTTACAATGAGCAGTTCTTC	CATSGTSGRARIYNEQFF
TRBJ2-2	-	TRBV7-8	-	TGTGCCAGCAGCTTAAGGGCCACCGGGGAGCTGTTTTTT	CASSLRATGELFF
TRBJ2-6	-	TRBV7-2	-	TGTGCCAGCAGCTTATTCTTCCCGGGCTCTGGGGCCAACGTCCTGACTTTC	CASSLFFPGSGANVLTF
TRBJ2-7	-	TRBV11-3	-	TGTGCCAGCAGCTTAGGTTCCAGGGAGCAGTACTTC	CASSLGSREQYF
TRBJ2-3	few	TRBV6-1	-	TGTGCCAGCAGTGAAGGGGGGACGCAGTACTTT	CASSEGGTQYF
TRBJ2-1	-	TRBV5-4	-	TGTGCCAGCAGCCTTACCGGGACTCGCAATGAGCAGTTCTTC	CASSLTGTRNEQFF
TRBJ2-3	-	TRBV10-3	-	TGTGCCATCAGTGAGTCTCGGGGGCCAGATACGCAGTATTTT	CAISESRGPDTQYF
TRBJ2-7	-	TRBV21-1	-	TGTGCCAGCAGCAAATCATCGGGACAGCCCTTTATGGAGCAGTACTTC	CASSKSSGQPFMEQYF
TRBJ1-1	-	TRBV5-5	TRBD1	TGTGCCAGCAGTCCCGACAGGGACACTGAAGCTTTCTTT	CASSPDRDTEAFF
TRBJ1-1	-	TRBV27	-	TGTGCCAGCAAGGGTGAAGCTTTCTTT	CASKGEAFF
TRBJ2-1	-	TRBV7-9	-	TGTGCCAGCAGCCGAGGACAGCCGGTACAGCAGTTCTTC	CASSRGQPVQQFF
TRBJ2-6	-	TRBV11-2	-	TGTGCCAGCAGGGTAGTAACTGGGGCCAACGTCCTGACTTTC	CASRVVTGANVLTF
TRBJ1-2	-	TRBV6-5	-	TGTGCCAGCAGCCCCCGATCTAACTATGGCTACACCTTC	CASSPRSNYGYTF
TRBJ2-7	-	TRBV28	TRBD1	TGTGCCAGCGGAACCCTAGACAGGGCGGGTGAGCAGTACTTC	CASGTLDRAGEQYF
TRBJ2-7	-	TRBV6-6	-	TGTGCCAGCAGTTACCGGCGTGGAGGGGGCTACGAGCAGTACTTC	CASSYRRGGGYEQYF
TRBJ2-5	-	TRBV5-6	TRBD1	TGTGCCAGCAGCTGGACAGGGCGGGAGACCCAGTACTTC	CASSWTGRETQYF
TRBJ2-1	many	TRBV28	-	TGTGCCAGCAGCGAATTCGGGACTTTGAGCTCCTACAATGAGCAGTTCTTC	CASSEFGTLSSYNEQFF
TRBJ2-4	few	TRBV5-1	TRBD1	TGCGCCAGCAGCTTGGCCGGACAGGGAAACATTCAGTACTTC	CASSLAGQGNIQYF
TRBJ1-2	-	TRBV5-1	-	TGCGCCAGCAGCTTGAGGGGGAACAACGCTAACTATGGCTACACCTTC	CASSLRGNNANYGYTF
TRBJ2-3	-	TRBV25-1	TRBD2	TGTGCCAGCAGTGACTTAGCGGGAGTAGGAGATACGCAGTATTTT	CASSDLAGVGDTQYF
TRBJ2-7	-	TRBV5-4	-	TGTGCCAGCAGCTACGGACCGGTGAGGGGCTCCTACGAGCAGTACTTC	CASSYGPVRGSYEQYF
TRBJ2-5	-	TRBV7-2	-	TGTGCCAGCAGCTTAGCCAGGGCGCAAGAGACCCAGTACTTC	CASSLARAQETQYF
TRBJ2-7	-	TRBV28	-	TGTGCCAGCAGTACAAGGGGCGAGCAGTACTTC	CASSTRGEQYF
TRBJ1-5	once	TRBV13	-	TGTGCCAGCAGCTTAGGCCCAGTTGAGTTGCAGCCCCAGCATTTT	CASSLGPVELQPQHF
TRBJ2-2	-	TRBV9	TRBD2	TGTGCCAGCAGCCTCCAAGGGCTAGCGGGTTCCGGGGAGCTGTTTTTT	CASSLQGLAGSGELFF
TRBJ1-1	-	TRBV4-2	TRBD1	TGTGCCAGCAGCCAAGATGGACAGGGGAGAACTGAAGCTTTCTTT	CASSQDGQGRTEAFF
TRBJ2-3	-	TRBV7-2	-	TGTGCCAGCGGGCCGAGCGGCACAGATACGCAGTATTTT	CASGPSGTDTQYF
TRBJ1-5	-	TRBV4-3	-	TGCGCCAGCAGCCAAGATGGTAAGGGCGGGCAGCCCCAGCATTTT	CASSQDGKGGQPQHF